This T cell receptor (beta chain) was profiled in a study of human T cells and chemical hapten exposure. This clonotype has only a few counts. The antigen remains undetermined. Each CDR3 protein gets one entry after TCRdb re-called the RACE reads with MiXCR. The sample holds some 120,000 distinct CDR3 sequences, 12% seen once. Specified time point: patch test 1, 2 weeks after DPC sensitization. Treatment described: therapeutic diphenylcyclopropenone sensitization with weekly scalp DPC. Unfractionated whole blood yielded total RNA. Findings of the study overall: With DPC sensitization, TCRs exceeding 1 in 1000 frequency showed no change.

This CDR3 has 12 residues. Germline-derived CDR1 and CDR2 are ENHRY and SYGVKD. The junction had 6 bases not matched to a gene; V was cut back by 9 bases and J by 7 bases. This clonotype was obtained from a woman between 50 and 59 years old with alopecia areata. Some clones in this sample may be carry-over from other donors' samples. The chain uses TRBV10-3 and TRBJ1-2; 9 bases agree with TRBD1. Sequencing used whole blood, obtained in connection with sensitization to the hapten diphenylcyclopropenone (DPC). The CDR3 DNA is TGTGCCATGGGAGAGACAGGGGGTGGCTACACCTTC. Translated: CAMGETGGGYTF.